A selection of T cell receptor beta chains follows, all from one sample in a study of shared clonotypes between healthy human individuals. The assay was immunoSEQ multiplex PCR, and TCRdb's table has in-frame clones only and misses some. The data hold some 1,600,000 clones, with around 98% observed a single time. What was sequenced was naive CD4+ T cells sorted from blood. Receptors were obtained from a man younger than 40 in good health. Both conserved end residues are part of each CDR3. A D gene is named only where the DNA matches it firmly.

j_call d_call v_call cdr3_length cdr3_nt cdr3_aa
TRBJ2-2 . TRBV28 14 TGTGCCAGCAGTTACCTACTAGGGGACGGGGAGCTGTTTTTT CASSYLLGDGELFF
TRBJ2-7 TRBD1 TRBV4-1 16 TGCGCCAGCAGCCAAGGTGCCCTGGGGACAGGGGGCGAGCAGTACTTC CASSQGALGTGGEQYF
TRBJ1-1 . TRBV7-9 15 TGTGCCAGCAGCTTATCGGCGGGAGTGAACACTGAAGCTTTCTTT CASSLSAGVNTEAFF
TRBJ2-3 . TRBV5-1 11 TGCGCCAGCAGCTTGGATAATACGCAGTATTTT CASSLDNTQYF
TRBJ2-7 . TRBV7-5 18 TGTGCCAGAAGCTTCACCTCTGGGGACAGGGACTCATTTCTTGAGCAGTACTTC CARSFTSGDRDSFLEQYF
TRBJ2-2 . TRBV5-1 13 TGCGCCAGCAGCTTATTTCAGGGCGGGGAGCTGTTTTTT CASSLFQGGELFF
TRBJ1-1 . TRBV18 17 TGTGCCAGCTCACCACGGGGAGGGAGGGAGTATAACACTGAAGCTTTCTTT CASSPRGGREYNTEAFF
TRBJ2-7 . TRBV5-6 14 TGTGCCAGCAGCCCCGGACTTCCTGCCGGGGAGCAGTACTTC CASSPGLPAGEQYF
TRBJ2-3 . TRBV28 12 TGTGCCAGCAGTTTGTTTTCAGATACGCAGTATTTT CASSLFSDTQYF
TRBJ2-7 TRBD2 TRBV2 17 TGTGCCAGCAGTGAAGCCCAACTAGCGGGAATTCCCTACGAGCAGTACTTC CASSEAQLAGIPYEQYF
TRBJ2-7 . TRBV28 10 TGTGCCAGCAGTGCCACACGGCAGTACTTC CASSATRQYF
TRBJ1-3 . TRBV5-1 15 TGCGCCAGCAGCTTGAACGGCGCCTCTGGAAACACCATATATTTT CASSLNGASGNTIYF
TRBJ2-7 . TRBV5-1 15 TGCGCCAGCAAGACTTTAGGGGATTACGGTTACGAGCAGTACTTC CASKTLGDYGYEQYF
TRBJ2-7 TRBD1 TRBV5-1 15 TGCGCCAGCAGCATTGGACAGGGGGCTTCCTACGAGCAGTACTTC CASSIGQGASYEQYF
TRBJ1-2 . TRBV19 17 TGTGCCAGTAGTTCACCTGGTGGGGGCAGCCTTAACTATGGCTACACCTTC CASSSPGGGSLNYGYTF
TRBJ1-2 . TRBV28 16 TGTGCCAGCAGTTCGCCTAGCCTCAACAGGGACTATGGCTACACCTTC CASSSPSLNRDYGYTF
TRBJ1-5 . TRBV5-1 15 TGCGCCAGCCGCGTGGGAACCGATAGCAATCAGCCCCAGCATTTT CASRVGTDSNQPQHF
TRBJ2-3 . TRBV27 15 TGTGCCAGCAGTTTGGCGGGGCGGACCACAGATACGCAGTATTTT CASSLAGRTTDTQYF
TRBJ2-1 TRBD1 TRBV11-2 16 TGTGCCAGCAGTCACCCAAGGGACAGGGACCTCAATGAGCAGTTCTTC CASSHPRDRDLNEQFF
TRBJ2-3 TRBD2 TRBV19 16 TGTGCCAGTACCCTTCGACTAGCAGCTAGCACAGATACGCAGTATTTT CASTLRLAASTDTQYF
TRBJ2-1 . TRBV27 15 TGTGCCAGCAGTTTGAGACAAAGACGGGACAATGAGCAGTTCTTC CASSLRQRRDNEQFF
TRBJ1-5 . TRBV4-3 14 TGCGCCAGCAGCCAAGAGTACAGGGAGGGGCCCCAGCATTTT CASSQEYREGPQHF
TRBJ1-5 . TRBV19 16 TGTGCCAGTAGACGAGTGGTTACTTTTGGCAATCAGCCCCAGCATTTT CASRRVVTFGNQPQHF
TRBJ2-1 TRBD1 TRBV5-1 15 TGCGCCAGCAGCTTGGATGGGACAGGGAGGGATGAGCAGTTCTTC CASSLDGTGRDEQFF
TRBJ2-1 . TRBV4-3 14 TGCGCCAGCAGCCGAAGGGACCGCTACAATGAGCAGTTCTTC CASSRRDRYNEQFF
TRBJ2-7 . TRBV13 14 TGTGCCAGCAGCTTAGGTCAGGGGATCAACGAGCAGTACTTC CASSLGQGINEQYF